Listed below are T cell receptor beta chains from one sample, sequenced in a study of T cell repertoires in cytomegalovirus infection. Via MiXCR, TCRdb re-called the reads, giving one row per CDR3 protein. The table has roughly 220,000 distinct CDR3 sequences, about 38% seen once. No antigen has been identified for these receptors. Sample: CD8+ T cells from cultured PBMCs, taken from culture after CMV antigen stimulation. Receptors originate from a human donor in good health (CMV status not recorded). Some clones in this sample may be carry-over from other donors' samples. Each CDR3 is given with its conserved first and last residue. D genes are given only for firm matches. Clone size is shown for a subset of rows, as once, few, many or a class of expanded clone.

v_call: TRBV27; j_call: TRBJ2-3; d_call: TRBD2; clone_size: NA; cdr3_nt: TGTGCCAGCCTTGCCTTGACTAGCGGGAGGCCCCGTGGACATGGGTCGCAGTATTTT; cdr3_aa: CASLALTSGRPRGHGSQYF
v_call: TRBV19; j_call: TRBJ1-1; d_call: NA; clone_size: NA; cdr3_nt: TGTGCCAGTAAATCTAGGGGCTTGGTGAACACTGAAGCTTTCTTT; cdr3_aa: CASKSRGLVNTEAFF
v_call: TRBV7-6; j_call: TRBJ2-2; d_call: NA; clone_size: NA; cdr3_nt: TGTGCCAGCAGCCCCCTGAGGGAAGTCGGGGAGCTGTTTTTT; cdr3_aa: CASSPLREVGELFF
v_call: TRBV7-9; j_call: TRBJ2-5; d_call: TRBD2; clone_size: few; cdr3_nt: TGTGCCAGCAGCTTGCGGGAGGTGTTCCAAGAGACCCAGTACTTC; cdr3_aa: CASSLREVFQETQYF
v_call: TRBV12-3/TRBV12-4; j_call: TRBJ2-4; d_call: NA; clone_size: NA; cdr3_nt: TGTGCCACCCGATGGGGAAAGATTCAGTACTTC; cdr3_aa: CATRWGKIQYF
v_call: TRBV6-5; j_call: TRBJ1-1; d_call: NA; clone_size: NA; cdr3_nt: TGTGCCAGCAGGAACCCCGGGACAACAGAGAACACTGAAGCTTTCTTT; cdr3_aa: CASRNPGTTENTEAFF
v_call: TRBV7-2; j_call: TRBJ2-1; d_call: NA; clone_size: few; cdr3_nt: TGTGCCAGCAGGCACCGACATAGCTCCTACAATGAGCAGTTCTTC; cdr3_aa: CASRHRHSSYNEQFF
v_call: TRBV6-6; j_call: TRBJ1-1; d_call: NA; clone_size: NA; cdr3_nt: TGTGCCAGCAGGGGTGGGAACACTGAAGCTTTCTTT; cdr3_aa: CASRGGNTEAFF
v_call: TRBV11-2; j_call: TRBJ2-5; d_call: NA; clone_size: NA; cdr3_nt: TGTGCCAGCAGACGCGCAGGGGAGACCCAGTACTTC; cdr3_aa: CASRRAGETQYF
v_call: TRBV29-1; j_call: TRBJ2-1; d_call: NA; clone_size: NA; cdr3_nt: TGCAGCGTCCCCGCGGAAAGACTACTATACAATGAGCAGTTCTTC; cdr3_aa: CSVPAERLLYNEQFF
v_call: TRBV7-3; j_call: TRBJ2-3; d_call: NA; clone_size: few; cdr3_nt: TGTGCCAGCAGCCAGAGCCCCGCAGATACGCAGTATTTT; cdr3_aa: CASSQSPADTQYF
v_call: TRBV7-3; j_call: TRBJ1-6; d_call: NA; clone_size: few; cdr3_nt: TGTGCCAGCAGCCAAAAAGGGTTCGGGTCACCCCTCCACTTT; cdr3_aa: CASSQKGFGSPLHF
v_call: TRBV7-6; j_call: TRBJ2-5; d_call: NA; clone_size: NA; cdr3_nt: TGTGCTAGCAGCTTAGATCACAGGGAAGAGACCCAGTACTTC; cdr3_aa: CASSLDHREETQYF
v_call: TRBV28; j_call: TRBJ2-7; d_call: NA; clone_size: once; cdr3_nt: TGTGCCAGCGAAGAAAAGGACTCCTACGAGCAGTACTTC; cdr3_aa: CASEEKDSYEQYF
v_call: TRBV24-1; j_call: TRBJ2-2; d_call: TRBD2; clone_size: NA; cdr3_nt: TGTGCCACCAGTGATCTCCCGGCGGGGGGGAACACCGGGGAGCTGTTTTTT; cdr3_aa: CATSDLPAGGNTGELFF
v_call: TRBV6-6; j_call: TRBJ2-2; d_call: NA; clone_size: NA; cdr3_nt: TGTGCCAGCAGTTATCGGAGTCCCGTTACCGGGGAGCTGTTTTTT; cdr3_aa: CASSYRSPVTGELFF
v_call: TRBV11-2; j_call: TRBJ2-7; d_call: NA; clone_size: NA; cdr3_nt: TGTGCCAGCAGCTTAGGACAGGGACTTAACTACGAGCAGTACTTC; cdr3_aa: CASSLGQGLNYEQYF
v_call: TRBV28; j_call: TRBJ2-1; d_call: TRBD2; clone_size: NA; cdr3_nt: TGTGCCAGCAGGCTAGCGGGAGATGTTAATGAGCAGTTCTTC; cdr3_aa: CASRLAGDVNEQFF
v_call: TRBV7-8; j_call: TRBJ2-5; d_call: TRBD2; clone_size: NA; cdr3_nt: TGTGCCAGCATCATTTTTCTAGCGGGGGCCGAGGGAGAGACCCAGTACTTC; cdr3_aa: CASIIFLAGAEGETQYF
v_call: TRBV12-3/TRBV12-4; j_call: TRBJ2-3; d_call: TRBD1; clone_size: many; cdr3_nt: TGTGCCAGCAGTTTAGTGCCTAGGGGGCGAGATACGCAGTATTTT; cdr3_aa: CASSLVPRGRDTQYF
v_call: TRBV7-4; j_call: TRBJ2-7; d_call: TRBD2; clone_size: NA; cdr3_nt: TGTGCCAGCAGCCCAGGACTAGCGTTTTCTAGCTCCTACGAGCAGTACTTC; cdr3_aa: CASSPGLAFSSSYEQYF
v_call: TRBV20-1; j_call: TRBJ2-1; d_call: NA; clone_size: few; cdr3_nt: TGCAGTGCTAACGGGGGGCTTTCCTACAATGAGCAGTTCTTC; cdr3_aa: CSANGGLSYNEQFF
v_call: TRBV11-2; j_call: TRBJ2-1; d_call: TRBD1; clone_size: NA; cdr3_nt: TGTGCCAGCAGCACCCCGGACAGGAGCTCCTACAATGAGCAGTTCTTC; cdr3_aa: CASSTPDRSSYNEQFF
v_call: TRBV20-1; j_call: TRBJ2-7; d_call: NA; clone_size: NA; cdr3_nt: TGCAGTGCTAGAGGGCGGGACACCTACTCCTACGAGCAGTACTTC; cdr3_aa: CSARGRDTYSYEQYF
v_call: TRBV6-5; j_call: TRBJ2-1; d_call: NA; clone_size: NA; cdr3_nt: TGTGCCAGCAGTTACTCCGGGACTCTCTACAATGAGCAGTTCTTC; cdr3_aa: CASSYSGTLYNEQFF
v_call: TRBV4-1; j_call: TRBJ2-7; d_call: TRBD1; clone_size: NA; cdr3_nt: TGCGCCAGCAGCAAAACAGGGGCCTACGAGCAGTACTTC; cdr3_aa: CASSKTGAYEQYF
v_call: TRBV7-2; j_call: TRBJ2-7; d_call: TRBD1; clone_size: many; cdr3_nt: TGTGCCAGCAGCTTAGAGGGGTGGGGACAGGGCCACGAGCAGTACTTC; cdr3_aa: CASSLEGWGQGHEQYF
v_call: TRBV12-5; j_call: TRBJ2-1; d_call: NA; clone_size: NA; cdr3_nt: TGTGCTAGTGGTTTAAGTCCAGGGGACAATGAGCAGTTCTTC; cdr3_aa: CASGLSPGDNEQFF
v_call: TRBV27; j_call: TRBJ1-1; d_call: TRBD1; clone_size: once; cdr3_nt: TGTGCCAGCAGTTCTCAAGGGGGCCGGACTGAAGCTTTCTTT; cdr3_aa: CASSSQGGRTEAFF
v_call: TRBV5-4; j_call: TRBJ2-3; d_call: NA; clone_size: NA; cdr3_nt: TGTGCCAGCAGCTTGACGGACCAGGGGGGAGATACGCAGTATTTT; cdr3_aa: CASSLTDQGGDTQYF
v_call: TRBV12-3/TRBV12-4; j_call: TRBJ1-2; d_call: TRBD1; clone_size: NA; cdr3_nt: TGTGCCAGCAGTTTCCCCCGACAGGGAAACTATGGCTACACCTTC; cdr3_aa: CASSFPRQGNYGYTF
v_call: TRBV7-6; j_call: TRBJ2-7; d_call: NA; clone_size: NA; cdr3_nt: TGTGCCAGCAGCTTACCGACAGTAGGCTACGAGCAGTACTTC; cdr3_aa: CASSLPTVGYEQYF
v_call: TRBV11-2; j_call: TRBJ2-7; d_call: TRBD1; clone_size: NA; cdr3_nt: TGTGCCAGCAGCTTAGTCCCGGGACAGGGGTCTTACGAGCAGTACTTC; cdr3_aa: CASSLVPGQGSYEQYF
v_call: TRBV28; j_call: TRBJ2-7; d_call: TRBD1; clone_size: NA; cdr3_nt: TGTGCCAGCAGTCCCCCGATAGGGGGCGCATCCTACGAGCAGTACTTC; cdr3_aa: CASSPPIGGASYEQYF
v_call: TRBV29-1; j_call: TRBJ1-2; d_call: NA; clone_size: few; cdr3_nt: TGCAGCGTTAAACTTTCGACAGGCTCAAAGGATGGCTATGGCTACACCTTC; cdr3_aa: CSVKLSTGSKDGYGYTF
v_call: TRBV7-3; j_call: TRBJ2-7; d_call: TRBD1; clone_size: many; cdr3_nt: TGTGCCAGCAGCTCCGGACAGGGGAGCAACGAGCAGTACTTC; cdr3_aa: CASSSGQGSNEQYF
v_call: TRBV19; j_call: TRBJ2-3; d_call: TRBD1; clone_size: NA; cdr3_nt: TGTGCCAGTAGTTCCTGGACAGGCCGACCTAGAACAGATACGCAGTATTTT; cdr3_aa: CASSSWTGRPRTDTQYF
v_call: TRBV7-2; j_call: TRBJ2-1; d_call: TRBD1; clone_size: once; cdr3_nt: TGTGCCAGCAGCTTAGGAGACAGGGGGAGGAATGAGCAGTTCTTC; cdr3_aa: CASSLGDRGRNEQFF
v_call: TRBV6-5; j_call: TRBJ2-1; d_call: NA; clone_size: few; cdr3_nt: TGTGCCAGCAAAAACCGTGGCACCTACAATGAGCAGTTCTTC; cdr3_aa: CASKNRGTYNEQFF
v_call: TRBV4-2; j_call: TRBJ2-2; d_call: NA; clone_size: NA; cdr3_nt: TGTGCCAGCAGCCAAGATCCTAACCGTCCGGGGGAGCTGTTTTTT; cdr3_aa: CASSQDPNRPGELFF
v_call: TRBV12-3/TRBV12-4; j_call: TRBJ2-7; d_call: TRBD2; clone_size: NA; cdr3_nt: TGTGCCAGCAGCGGCGGGGGGGGTTTGGGCTACGAGCAGTACTTC; cdr3_aa: CASSGGGGLGYEQYF
v_call: TRBV7-8; j_call: TRBJ1-5; d_call: TRBD1; clone_size: many; cdr3_nt: TGTGCCAGCAGCTACCCGAAGTTAACAGGGGGAGGCAATCAGCCCCAGCATTTT; cdr3_aa: CASSYPKLTGGGNQPQHF